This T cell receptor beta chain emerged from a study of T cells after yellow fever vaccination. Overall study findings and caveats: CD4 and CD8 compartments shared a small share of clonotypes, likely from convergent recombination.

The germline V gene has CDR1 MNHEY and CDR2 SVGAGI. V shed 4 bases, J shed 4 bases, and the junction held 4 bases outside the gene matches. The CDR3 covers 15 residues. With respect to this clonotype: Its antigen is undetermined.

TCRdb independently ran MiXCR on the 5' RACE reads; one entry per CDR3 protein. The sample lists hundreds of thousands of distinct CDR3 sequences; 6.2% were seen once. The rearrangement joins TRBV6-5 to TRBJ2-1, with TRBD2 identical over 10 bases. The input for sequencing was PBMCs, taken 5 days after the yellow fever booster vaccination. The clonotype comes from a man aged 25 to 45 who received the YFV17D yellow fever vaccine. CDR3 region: CASSWGLAPYNEQFF. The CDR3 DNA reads TGTGCCAGCAGTTGGGGACTAGCGCCGTACAATGAGCAGTTCTTC.